The next 17 T cell receptor beta chains were all read from a single sample in a study of Ad26.COV2.S vaccination and SARS-CoV-2 variants. This table comes from immunoSEQ multiplex PCR, and its TCRdb copy is limited to in-frame clones, with some not included. The sample has under 300,000 clones, roughly 87% seen once. Treatment reported: around 19 received Ad26.COV2.S at low or high dose, single or two shots; about 5 received placebo; per-sample allocation not given. After the first vaccine or placebo injection, samples were drawn on day 63. The sequences come from peripheral blood, collected in a trial of Ad26.COV2.S vaccine versus placebo. These receptors originate from a person between 18 and 65 years old who received the Ad26.COV2.S COVID-19 vaccine or a placebo.

The gene calls are TRBV2 and TRBJ2-7; D remains unclear. CDR3 length: 11 residues. Germline loops: CDR1 SNHLY, CDR2 FYNNEI. V was trimmed by 5 bases and J by 6 bases, leaving 8 bases between them. The CDR3 nucleotides read TGTGCCAGCAGTCCGGTAGGCGAGCAGTACTTC. This encodes CASSPVGEQYF.

This clone came up a few times. J is TRBJ1-5 and V is TRBV27; TRBD1 matches 9 bases. The CDR3 runs 15 residues. CDR1 is MNHEY, CDR2 SMNVEV, per germline (reference sequence). The ends lost 0 bases at V and 6 bases at J; junction bases unmatched: 3. CDR3 sequence: CASSLSGQGVQPQHF. The CDR3, as DNA: TGTGCCAGCAGTTTATCGGGACAGGGTGTTCAGCCCCAGCATTTT.

The rearrangement joins TRBV19 to TRBJ1-2; no clear D. The CDR3 is made up of 12 amino acids. V lost 9 bases and J lost 2, with 10 bases in between. Per germline, CDR1 LNHDA and CDR2 SQIVND (reference sequence). CDR3 sequence (DNA): TGTGCCAGCACGCCTCAAAACTATGGCTACACCTTC. Its protein product is CASTPQNYGYTF.

The chain uses TRBV6-5 and TRBJ1-1; D is undetermined. CDR1 and CDR2 from the germline V gene are MNHEY and SVGAGI. This CDR3 is built from 12 residues. Trimming left V 6 bases short and J 7 bases short, with 12 bases between. The CDR3, as DNA: TGTGCCAGCAGCCGGCCCCCTTTTGAAGCTTTCTTT. Protein product: CASSRPPFEAFF.

This rearrangement joins TRBV9 to TRBJ2-1; 11 bases are a match to TRBD1. This CDR3 comprises 17 residues. Per the germline V gene, CDR1 is SGDLS and CDR2 is YYNGEE. Unmatched junction bases numbered 8, after V lost 4 bases and J lost 2 bases. This CDR3 is CASSRTGGPKPYNEQFF. The CDR3 DNA sequence: TGTGCCAGCAGCAGGACAGGGGGCCCTAAACCCTACAATGAGCAGTTCTTC.

The chain combines TRBV14 with TRBJ1-3, with 8 nucleotides matching TRBD1. Looked up from germline, CDR1 is SGHDN and CDR2 is FVKESK. The CDR3 extends over 15 amino acids. V lost 6 bases, J lost 6 bases, and 10 bases stayed unmatched. This CDR3 is CASSPLGQGVNTIYF. The DNA for the CDR3 is TGTGCCAGCAGTCCACTCGGACAGGGCGTAAACACCATATATTTT.

The V gene is TRBV7-2, the J gene TRBJ2-3; D not resolved. From germline, CDR1 is SGHTA and CDR2 FQGNSA. V shed 5 bases and J shed 0 bases, with 12 bases lying between them. The CDR3 covers 15 residues. The CDR3 region has the DNA TGTGCCAGCAGCCCTATGGCGATCAGCACAGATACGCAGTATTTT. This sequence encodes CASSPMAISTDTQYF.

The chain employs TRBV7-9 and TRBJ2-3; 15 bases fit TRBD2. The CDR3 loop spans 17 amino acids. Germline CDR1 is SEHNR and CDR2 is FQNEAQ (reference sequence). J lost 3 bases, V lost 5 bases, and 6 bases had no gene match. In nucleotides, the CDR3 is TGTGCCAGCAGCCGAGGACTAGCGGGGGGGCCTACAGATACGCAGTATTTT. This gives the protein CASSRGLAGGPTDTQYF.

The gene calls are TRBV5-1 and TRBJ1-3; D gene uncertain. The germline V gene has CDR1 SGHRS and CDR2 YFSETQ. The CDR3 runs to 13 residues. The ends were cut back, 3 bases at V and 6 bases at J, with 10 bases in the middle. DNA for the CDR3: TGCGCCAGCAGCTCCGCTTACACAAACACCATATATTTT. Its protein is CASSSAYTNTIYF. The variable domain in full, with the rest retrieved from reference TRBV5-1 and TRBJ1-3, is KAGVTQTPRYLIKTRGQQVTLSCSPISGHRSVSWYQQTPGQGLQFLFEYFSETQRNKGNFPGRFSGRQFSNSRSEMNVSTLELGDSALYLCASSSAYTNTIYFGEGSWLTVV.

V is TRBV4-3 and J is TRBJ2-5, with TRBD2 as a possible D gene (5 bases). V was pared by 1 base and J by 1 base, with 10 bases between. CDR1 and CDR2 from the germline V gene are LGHNA and YSLEER. There are 15 residues in the CDR3. The CDR3 DNA sequence: TGCGCCAGCAGCCAAGCCCCGGGAACCCAAGAGACCCAGTACTTC. Protein product: CASSQAPGTQETQYF.

CDR3 amino acids: CATSDRTPDWGETQYF. CDR3 bases: TGTGCCACCAGTGATCGAACGCCCGACTGGGGGGAGACCCAGTACTTC. This chain links TRBV24-1 with TRBJ2-5, with D perhaps assigned TRBD1 or TRBD2 (5 bases each). Per germline, CDR1 KGHDR and CDR2 SFDVKD. The CDR3 is 16 residues long. Trimming took off 3 bases at V and 5 bases at J, with 18 bases between the two ends.

CDR3 sequence reads: CASSLGWSQPQHF. CDR3 coding DNA: TGTGCCAGCAGTTTAGGTTGGAGTCAGCCCCAGCATTTT. The rearrangement joins TRBV12-3 or TRBV12-4 to TRBJ1-5; D gene uncertain. This CDR3 has 13 residues. V lost 1 base and J lost 6, with 7 bases in between.

This sequence joins TRBV11-2 and TRBJ2-2; D ambiguous. Per germline, CDR1 SGHAT and CDR2 FQNNGV. V shed 6 bases and J shed 6 bases, with 8 bases lying between them. The CDR3 contains 12 residues. The CDR3 reads CASSPYSGELFF. The CDR3 DNA follows: TGTGCCAGCAGTCCATACTCCGGGGAGCTGTTTTTT.

The V call is TRBV11-1, the J call TRBJ2-5, with a weak D call TRBD2 (5 bases). The V end lost 3 bases, the J end lost 1 base, and 6 bases lay between the germline ends. Germline lookup yields CDR1 SGHAT and CDR2 FQDESV (reference sequence). This CDR3 is 13 amino acids long. The chain's CDR3 is CASSFEGQETQYF. CDR3 coding DNA: TGTGCCAGCAGCTTCGAGGGCCAAGAGACCCAGTACTTC.

The chain has TRBV5-1 and TRBJ1-5, with D possibly being TRBD1 (5 bases). The V and J ends lost 4 bases and 7 bases respectively, with 18 bases between them. Germline V gene data show CDR1 as SGHRS and CDR2 as YFSETQ. The CDR3 extends over 15 amino acids. The CDR3 nucleotides are TGCGCCAGCAGCCTAGGGACGGGATCGTGGCAGCCCCAGCATTTT. Its translation is CASSLGTGSWQPQHF.

This clone has a handful of counts. The chain has TRBV9 and TRBJ2-1; TRBD1 might be the D (5 bases). V dropped 2 bases and J dropped 7 bases, with 22 bases sitting between them. CDR1 and CDR2 (germline): SGDLS, YYNGEE. This CDR3 has 17 residues. The CDR3 coding sequence is TGTGCCAGCAGCGTTGTGCCCGGCTCCTCCCAGGGAAATGAGCAGTTCTTC. Its translation: CASSVVPGSSQGNEQFF.

The chain links TRBV10-3 to TRBJ2-3; 7 positions agree with TRBD2. The CDR3 covers 16 residues. Germline CDR1 is ENHRY and CDR2 is SYGVKD. V dropped 3 bases and J dropped 3; count of bases not matched to a gene: 9. The CDR3 nucleotides are TGTGCCATCAGTGATCTGGCGGGGGTAGGGACAGATACGCAGTATTTT. This sequence encodes CAISDLAGVGTDTQYF.